A single T cell receptor (beta chain) is shown here with its context. What it binds is unknown. This sample was included in a study of cytomegalovirus exposure and HLA in healthy donors. This CDR3 is 13 amino acids long. Germline CDR1 reads SEHNR; CDR2 reads FQNEAQ (reference sequence). Trimming cost V 5 bases and J 5 bases; bases outside gene matches: 5. With 60 Vbeta and 13 Jbeta primers, the PCR was carried out. The data were produced by immunoSEQ multiplex PCR, yet TCRdb's version contains in-frame clones alone and is incomplete. The table shows 150,000 to 200,000 clones, with around 79% occurring only once. Study-level findings and limits: Overall, 164 TCR beta chains were annotated as cytomegalovirus-associated. According to reports, the classifier identified cytomegalovirus status with high specificity and sensitivity.

This sequence was found in a woman aged 45-65 years in good health and CMV-seronegative. J is TRBJ2-5 and V is TRBV7-9; 7 bases agree with TRBD1. Sequencing used PBMCs. Here the CDR3 DNA reads TGTGCCAGCAGCAAGGGACAGTACGAGACCCAGTACTTC. This encodes CASSKGQYETQYF.